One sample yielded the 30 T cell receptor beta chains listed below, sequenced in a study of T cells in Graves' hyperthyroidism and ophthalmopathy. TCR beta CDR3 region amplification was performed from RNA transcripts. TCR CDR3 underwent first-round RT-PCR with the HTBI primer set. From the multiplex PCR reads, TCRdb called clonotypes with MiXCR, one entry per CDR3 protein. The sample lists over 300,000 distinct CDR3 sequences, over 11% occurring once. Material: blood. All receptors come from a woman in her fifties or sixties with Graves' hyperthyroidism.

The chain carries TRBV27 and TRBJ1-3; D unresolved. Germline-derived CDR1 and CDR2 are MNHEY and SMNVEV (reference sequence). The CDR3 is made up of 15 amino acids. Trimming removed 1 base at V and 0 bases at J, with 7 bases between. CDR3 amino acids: CASSLYRGSGNTIYF. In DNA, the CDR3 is TGTGCCAGCAGTTTATACCGGGGCTCTGGAAACACCATATATTTT.

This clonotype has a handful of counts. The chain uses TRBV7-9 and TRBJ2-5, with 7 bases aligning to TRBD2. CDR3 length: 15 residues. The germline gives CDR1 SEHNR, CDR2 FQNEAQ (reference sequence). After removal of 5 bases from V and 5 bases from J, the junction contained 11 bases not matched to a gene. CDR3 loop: CASSPPVRGGETQYF. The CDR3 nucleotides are TGTGCCAGCAGCCCCCCCGTACGCGGGGGTGAGACCCAGTACTTC. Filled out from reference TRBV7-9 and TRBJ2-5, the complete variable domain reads DTGVSQNPRHKITKRGQNVTFRCDPISEHNRLYWYRQTLGQGPEFLTYFQNEAQLEKSRLLSDRFSAERPKGSFSTLEIQRTEQGDSAMYLCASSPPVRGGETQYFGPGTRLLVL.

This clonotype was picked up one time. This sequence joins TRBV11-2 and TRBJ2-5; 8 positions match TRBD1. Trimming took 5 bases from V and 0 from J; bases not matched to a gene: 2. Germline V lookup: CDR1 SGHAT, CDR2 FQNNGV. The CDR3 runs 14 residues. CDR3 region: CASSKQGDQETQYF. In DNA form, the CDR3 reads TGTGCCAGCAGCAAACAGGGGGACCAAGAGACCCAGTACTTC. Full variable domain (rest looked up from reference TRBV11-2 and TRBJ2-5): EAGVAQSPRYKIIEKRQSVAFWCNPISGHATLYWYQQILGQGPKLLIQFQNNGVVDDSQLPKDRFSAERLKGVDSTLKIQPAKLEDSAVYLCASSKQGDQETQYFGPGTRLLVL.

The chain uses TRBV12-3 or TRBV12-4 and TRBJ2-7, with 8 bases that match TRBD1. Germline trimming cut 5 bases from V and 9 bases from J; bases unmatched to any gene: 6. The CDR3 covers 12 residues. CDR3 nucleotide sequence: TGTGCCAGCAGTCCCACAGGGGGAAGGCAGTACTTC. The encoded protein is CASSPTGGRQYF.

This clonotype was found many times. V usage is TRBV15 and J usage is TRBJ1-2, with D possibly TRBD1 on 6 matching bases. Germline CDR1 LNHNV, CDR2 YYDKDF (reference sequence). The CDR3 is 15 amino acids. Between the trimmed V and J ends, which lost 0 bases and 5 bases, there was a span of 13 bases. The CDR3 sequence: CATSRDSGRGYGYTF. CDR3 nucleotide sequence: TGTGCCACCAGCAGAGATTCTGGCAGGGGATATGGCTACACCTTC.

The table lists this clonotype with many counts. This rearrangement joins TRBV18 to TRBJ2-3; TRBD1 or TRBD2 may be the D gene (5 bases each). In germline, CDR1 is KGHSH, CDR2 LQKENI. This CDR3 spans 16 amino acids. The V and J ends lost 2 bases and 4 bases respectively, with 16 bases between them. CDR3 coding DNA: TGTGCCAGCTCACCAAGAGGGCAGGGTGGGGCAGATACGCAGTATTTT. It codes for CASSPRGQGGADTQYF. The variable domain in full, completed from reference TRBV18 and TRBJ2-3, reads NAGVMQNPRHLVRRRGQEARLRCSPMKGHSHVYWYRQLPEEGLKFMVYLQKENIIDESGMPKERFSAEFPKEGPSILRIQQVVRGDSAAYFCASSPRGQGGADTQYFGPGTRLTVL.

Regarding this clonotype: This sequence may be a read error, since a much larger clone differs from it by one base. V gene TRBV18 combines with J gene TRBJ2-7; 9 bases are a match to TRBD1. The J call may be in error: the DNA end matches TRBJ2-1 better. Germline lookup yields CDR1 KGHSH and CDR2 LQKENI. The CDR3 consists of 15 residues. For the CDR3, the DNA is TGTGCCAGCTCACCGAGGGGACAGGGAGGCTACGAGCAGTTCTTC. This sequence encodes CASSPRGQGGYEQFF.

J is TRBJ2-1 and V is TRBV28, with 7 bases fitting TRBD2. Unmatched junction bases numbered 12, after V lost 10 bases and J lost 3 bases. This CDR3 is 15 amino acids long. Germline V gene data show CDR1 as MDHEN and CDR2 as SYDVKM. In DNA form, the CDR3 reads TGTGCCACCAAAGCGGGACGGGGTTACTACAATGAGCAGTTCTTC. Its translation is CATKAGRGYYNEQFF.

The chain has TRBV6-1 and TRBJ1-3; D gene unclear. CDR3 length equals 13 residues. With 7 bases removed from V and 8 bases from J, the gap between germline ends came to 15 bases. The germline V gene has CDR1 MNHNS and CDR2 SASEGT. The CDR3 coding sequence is TGTGCCAGCACGGGCACCATCGGGCACACCATATATTTT. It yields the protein CASTGTIGHTIYF.

Written as DNA, the CDR3 is TGTGCCAGTAGTAAACCGGGCGCCTGGAGGGAGCCCCAGCATTTT. It yields the protein CASSKPGAWREPQHF. V usage is TRBV19 and J usage is TRBJ1-5; D not resolved. Trimming stripped 4 bases from V and 8 bases from J, with 18 bases between. The CDR3 runs 15 residues. The germline CDR1 and CDR2 sequences are LNHDA and SQIVND (reference sequence).

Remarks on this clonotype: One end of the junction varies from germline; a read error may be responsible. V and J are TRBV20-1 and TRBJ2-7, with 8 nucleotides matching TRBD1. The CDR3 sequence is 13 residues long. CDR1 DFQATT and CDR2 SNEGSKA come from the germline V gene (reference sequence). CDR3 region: CGARRDRTYEQYF. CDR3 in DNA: TGCGGTGCTAGACGGGACAGGACTTACGAGCAGTACTTC.

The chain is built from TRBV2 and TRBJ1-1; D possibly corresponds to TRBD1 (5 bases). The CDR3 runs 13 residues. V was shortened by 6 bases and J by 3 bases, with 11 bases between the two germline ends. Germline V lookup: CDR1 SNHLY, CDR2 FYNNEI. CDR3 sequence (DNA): TGTGCCAGCAGCGATGGGGGATACACTGAAGCTTTCTTT. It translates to CASSDGGYTEAFF.

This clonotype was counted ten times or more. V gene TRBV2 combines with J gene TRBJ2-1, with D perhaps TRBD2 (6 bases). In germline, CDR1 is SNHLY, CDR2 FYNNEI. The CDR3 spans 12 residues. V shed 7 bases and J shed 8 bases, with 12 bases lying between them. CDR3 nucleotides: TGTGCCAGCACTGGACTATCTGATGAGCAGTTCTTC. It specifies CASTGLSDEQFF.

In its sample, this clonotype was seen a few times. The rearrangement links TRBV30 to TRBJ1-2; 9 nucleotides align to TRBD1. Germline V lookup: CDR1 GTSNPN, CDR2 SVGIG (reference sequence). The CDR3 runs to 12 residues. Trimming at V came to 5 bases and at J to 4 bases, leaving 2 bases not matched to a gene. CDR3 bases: TGTGCCTGGGCGACAGGGGGCTATGGCTACACCTTC. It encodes CAWATGGYGYTF.

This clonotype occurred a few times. CDR3 in DNA: TGTGCTACTGCCCCGGGGGATAACTATGGCTACACCTTC. It encodes CATAPGDNYGYTF. The chain combines TRBV28 with TRBJ1-2; possibly TRBD1 for D (5 bases). CDR3 length: 13 amino acids. Germline values: CDR1 MDHEN, CDR2 SYDVKM.

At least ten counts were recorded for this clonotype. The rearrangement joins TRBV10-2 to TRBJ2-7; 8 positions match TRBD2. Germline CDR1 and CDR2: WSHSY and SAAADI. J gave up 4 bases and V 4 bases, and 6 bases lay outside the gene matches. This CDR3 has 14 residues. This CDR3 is CASSAGLVTYEQYF. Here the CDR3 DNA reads TGCGCCAGCAGTGCGGGACTAGTAACGTACGAGCAGTACTTC.

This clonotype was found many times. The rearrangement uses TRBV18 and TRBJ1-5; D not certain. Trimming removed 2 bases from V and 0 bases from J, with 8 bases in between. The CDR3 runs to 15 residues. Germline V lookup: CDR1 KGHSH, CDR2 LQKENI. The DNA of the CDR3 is TGTGCCAGCTCACCAGGGATCCATAGCAATCAGCCCCAGCATTTT. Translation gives CASSPGIHSNQPQHF.

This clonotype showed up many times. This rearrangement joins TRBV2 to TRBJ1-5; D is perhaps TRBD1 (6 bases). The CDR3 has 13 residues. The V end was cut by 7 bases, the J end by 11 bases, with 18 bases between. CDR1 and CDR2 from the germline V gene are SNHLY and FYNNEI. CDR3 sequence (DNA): TGTGCCAGCACCGGGGGGCAGGGCGGAGCCCAGCATTTT. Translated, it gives CASTGGQGGAQHF.

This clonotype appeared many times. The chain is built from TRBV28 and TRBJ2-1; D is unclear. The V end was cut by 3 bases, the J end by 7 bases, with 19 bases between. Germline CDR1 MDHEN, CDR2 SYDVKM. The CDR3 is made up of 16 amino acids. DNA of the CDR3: TGTGCCAGCAGTTTCCCTACCGCTGGCAGTAGGAATGAGCAGTTCTTC. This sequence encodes CASSFPTAGSRNEQFF.

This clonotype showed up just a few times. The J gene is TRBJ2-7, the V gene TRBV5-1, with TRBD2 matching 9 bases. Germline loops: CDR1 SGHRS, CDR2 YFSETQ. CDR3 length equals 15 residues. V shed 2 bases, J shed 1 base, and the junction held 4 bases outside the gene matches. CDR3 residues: CASSFASGTSYEQYF. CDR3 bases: TGCGCCAGCAGCTTCGCTAGCGGGACATCCTACGAGCAGTACTTC.

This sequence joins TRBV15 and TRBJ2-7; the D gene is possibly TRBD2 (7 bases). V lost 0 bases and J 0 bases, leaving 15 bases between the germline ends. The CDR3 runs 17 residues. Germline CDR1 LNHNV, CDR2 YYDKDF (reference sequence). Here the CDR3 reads CATSRERGGGSSYEQYF. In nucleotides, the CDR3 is TGTGCCACCAGCAGAGAGAGGGGGGGTGGGAGCTCCTACGAGCAGTACTTC. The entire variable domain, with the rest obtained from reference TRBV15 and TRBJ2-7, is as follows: DAMVIQNPRYQVTQFGKPVTLSCSQTLNHNVMYWYQQKSSQAPKLLFHYYDKDFNNEADTPDNFQSRRPNTSFCFLDIRSPGLGDTAMYLCATSRERGGGSSYEQYFGPGTRLTVT.

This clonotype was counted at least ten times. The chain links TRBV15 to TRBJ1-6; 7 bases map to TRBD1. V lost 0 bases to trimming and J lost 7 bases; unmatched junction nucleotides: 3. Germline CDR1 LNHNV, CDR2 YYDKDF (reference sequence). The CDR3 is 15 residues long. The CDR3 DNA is TGTGCCACCAGCAGAGATGGGACAGCAAATTCACCCCTCCACTTT. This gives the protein CATSRDGTANSPLHF.

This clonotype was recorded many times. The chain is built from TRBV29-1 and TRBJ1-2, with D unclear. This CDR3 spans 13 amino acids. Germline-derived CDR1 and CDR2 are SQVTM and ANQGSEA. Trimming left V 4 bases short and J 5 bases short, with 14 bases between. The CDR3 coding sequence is TGCAGCGTTGCCGACTCCGGCTCTTATGGCTACACCTTC. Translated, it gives CSVADSGSYGYTF. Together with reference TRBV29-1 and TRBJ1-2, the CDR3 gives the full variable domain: SAVISQKPSRDICQRGTSLTIQCQVDSQVTMMFWYRQQPGQSLTLIATANQGSEATYESGFVIDKFPISRPNLTFSTLTVSNMSPEDSSIYLCSVADSGSYGYTFGSGTRLTVV.

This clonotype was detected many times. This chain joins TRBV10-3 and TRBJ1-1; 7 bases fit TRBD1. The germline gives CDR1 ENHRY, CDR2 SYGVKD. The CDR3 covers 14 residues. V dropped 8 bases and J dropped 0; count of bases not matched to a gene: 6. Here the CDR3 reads CAIGTGTVNTEAFF. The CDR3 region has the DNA TGTGCCATCGGAACCGGGACAGTGAACACTGAAGCTTTCTTT.

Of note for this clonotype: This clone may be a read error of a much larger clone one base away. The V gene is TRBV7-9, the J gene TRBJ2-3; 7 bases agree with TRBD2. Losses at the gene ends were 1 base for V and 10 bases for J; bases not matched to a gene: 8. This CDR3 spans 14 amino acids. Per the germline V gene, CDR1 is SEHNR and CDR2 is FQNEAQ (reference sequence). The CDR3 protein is CASSLGGGGTAQYF. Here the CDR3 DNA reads TGTGCCAGCAGCTTAGGGGGCGGGGGTACCGCGCAGTATTTT. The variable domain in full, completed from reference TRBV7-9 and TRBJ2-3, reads DTGVSQNPRHKITKRGQNVTFRCDPISEHNRLYWYRQTLGQGPEFLTYFQNEAQLEKSRLLSDRFSAERPKGSFSTLEIQRTEQGDSAMYLCASSLGGGGTAQYFGPGTRLTVL.

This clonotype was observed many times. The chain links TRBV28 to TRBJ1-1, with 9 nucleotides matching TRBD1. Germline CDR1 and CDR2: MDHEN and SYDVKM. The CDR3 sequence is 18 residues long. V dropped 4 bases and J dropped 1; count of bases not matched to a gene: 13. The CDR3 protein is CASSWGTGLIVQNTEAFF. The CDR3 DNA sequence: TGTGCCAGCAGTTGGGGGACAGGGCTCATAGTCCAGAACACTGAAGCTTTCTTT.

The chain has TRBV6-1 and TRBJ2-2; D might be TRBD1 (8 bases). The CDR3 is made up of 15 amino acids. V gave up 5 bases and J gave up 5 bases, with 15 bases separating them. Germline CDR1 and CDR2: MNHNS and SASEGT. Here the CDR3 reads CASSTGGGGTGELFF. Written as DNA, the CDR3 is TGTGCCAGCAGTACAGGGGGGGGAGGGACCGGGGAGCTGTTTTTT.

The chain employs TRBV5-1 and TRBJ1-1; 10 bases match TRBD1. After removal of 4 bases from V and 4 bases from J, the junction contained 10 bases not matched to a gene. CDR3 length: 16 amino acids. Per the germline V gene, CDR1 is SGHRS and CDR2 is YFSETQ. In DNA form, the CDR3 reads TGCGCCAGCAGCGGGAAGACAGGGGGCTTGAGCACTGAAGCTTTCTTT. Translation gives CASSGKTGGLSTEAFF.

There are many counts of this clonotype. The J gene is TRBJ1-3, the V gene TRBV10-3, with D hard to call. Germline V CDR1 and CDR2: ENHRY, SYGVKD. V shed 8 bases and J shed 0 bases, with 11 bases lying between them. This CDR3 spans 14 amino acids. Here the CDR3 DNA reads TGTGCCATCGATTTGGACGGCTCTGGAAACACCATATATTTT. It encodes CAIDLDGSGNTIYF.

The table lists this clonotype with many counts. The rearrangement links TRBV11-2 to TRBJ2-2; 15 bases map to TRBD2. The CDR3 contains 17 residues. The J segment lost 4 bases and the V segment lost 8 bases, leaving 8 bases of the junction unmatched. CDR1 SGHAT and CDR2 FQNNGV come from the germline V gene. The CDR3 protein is CASPGLAGGGGTGELFF. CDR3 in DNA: TGTGCCAGCCCGGGACTAGCGGGAGGAGGTGGCACCGGGGAGCTGTTTTTT.